This T cell receptor beta chain was obtained from a study of T cell responses to AZD1222 COVID-19 vaccine. This CDR3 is 16 amino acids long. CDR1 MNHEY and CDR2 SVGAGI come from the germline V gene. The V end lost 2 bases, the J end lost 1 base, and 9 bases lay between the germline ends. Clones were read by immunoSEQ multiplex PCR, and TCRdb kept only the in-frame ones, dropping some. This table has under 95,000 clones, around 85% appearing once. This chain links TRBV6-5 with TRBJ2-6; the D gene is possibly TRBD2 (5 bases). The source was peripheral blood, collected on day 0 of AZD1222 vaccination. The receptor was isolated from an adult in good health. CDR3 nucleotide sequence: TGTGCCAGCAGTTACATATCGGGGTCTGGGGCCAACGTCCTGACTTTC. It yields the protein CASSYISGSGANVLTF.